One sample yielded the 17 T cell receptor beta chains listed below, sequenced in a study of blood T cell repertoires in COVID-19. Generated by immunoSEQ multiplex PCR, the TCRdb table keeps only in-frame clones and is missing some. Counted here are fewer than 120,000 clones, around 79% occurring once; the ten biggest clones make up roughly 17%. The sample consisted of peripheral blood. The receptors shown here come from a woman of 80 years or more with active or convalescent COVID-19.

The chain joins TRBV6-5 to TRBJ2-2; a possible D gene is TRBD1 (6 bases). The CDR3 has 14 amino acids. V was clipped by 9 bases and J by 2 bases, with 13 bases between them. Germline V gene data show CDR1 as MNHEY and CDR2 as SVGAGI. This chain's CDR3 is CASKGQRNTGELFF. The CDR3 nucleotides read TGTGCCAGTAAGGGACAAAGAAACACCGGGGAGCTGTTTTTT.

This clone occurred a few times. This chain connects TRBV4-3 to TRBJ1-2; D call uncertain. Per the germline V gene, CDR1 is LGHNA and CDR2 is YSLEER. The V end was cut by 4 bases, the J end by 1 base, with 13 bases between. The CDR3 consists of 15 residues. CDR3 in DNA: TGCGCCAGCAGCCCCTGGCGAGGACTTAACTATGGCTACACCTTC. It specifies CASSPWRGLNYGYTF.

This clone was detected a few times. The chain joins TRBV29-1 to TRBJ2-7; 7 bases map to TRBD2. The CDR3 is made up of 13 amino acids. Per the germline V gene, CDR1 is SQVTM and CDR2 is ANQGSEA. The V gene end was trimmed by 6 bases and the J gene end by 2 bases; junction bases not matched to a gene: 7. Here the CDR3 reads CSVDGLEPYEQYF. CDR3 DNA sequence: TGCAGCGTGGACGGACTAGAGCCCTACGAGCAGTACTTC.

This clone was found once. The gene calls are TRBV6-5 and TRBJ1-2, with 7 bases identical to TRBD1. The CDR3 is 12 residues long. The junction had 0 bases not matched to a gene; V was cut back by 6 bases and J by 2 bases. Germline V CDR1 and CDR2: MNHEY, SVGAGI. The CDR3 region has the DNA TGTGCCAGCAGGGACAGGAACTATGGCTACACCTTC. This gives the protein CASRDRNYGYTF.

This clone was observed a few times. The gene calls are TRBV27 and TRBJ1-5; tentative D call: TRBD1 (5 bases). Trimming left V 4 bases short and J 2 bases short, with 15 bases between. The CDR3 sequence is 16 residues long. Germline-derived CDR1 and CDR2 are MNHEY and SMNVEV (reference sequence). In DNA form, the CDR3 reads TGTGCCAGCAGTTCCGGACAACATGGTGGCAATCAGCCCCAGCATTTT. Translated, it gives CASSSGQHGGNQPQHF.

The V and J genes are TRBV2 and TRBJ1-2, with TRBD1 identical over 9 bases. The CDR3 is made up of 15 amino acids. V was clipped by 0 bases and J by 7 bases; unmatched bases: 6. CDR1 is SNHLY, CDR2 FYNNEI, per germline. In nucleotides, the CDR3 is TGTGCCAGCAGTGAAGCAGGGACAGGGCTTGTTGGCTACACCTTC. Protein sequence: CASSEAGTGLVGYTF.

This chain links TRBV5-1 with TRBJ1-2; 7 bases line up with TRBD1. CDR3 length equals 14 residues. Germline V gene sequence: CDR1 SGHRS, CDR2 YFSETQ. J gave up 3 bases and V 2 bases, and 4 bases lay outside the gene matches. CDR3 region: CASSFGTADYGYTF. The CDR3 DNA reads TGCGCCAGCAGCTTTGGGACAGCGGACTATGGCTACACCTTC.

The chain recombines TRBV5-1 with TRBJ1-2; TRBD1 is a possible D gene (5 bases). Germline CDR1 SGHRS, CDR2 YFSETQ. Trimming removed 3 bases from V and 4 bases from J, with 13 bases in between. This CDR3 comprises 14 residues. CDR3 region: CASSSDSMGYGYTF. In DNA, the CDR3 is TGCGCCAGCAGCTCAGACAGCATGGGCTATGGCTACACCTTC.

The CDR3 DNA follows: TGCGCCAGCAGCCTGGGACTAGCGGGCCTCTACAATGAGCAGTTCTTC. Encoded protein: CASSLGLAGLYNEQFF. The chain recombines TRBV5-1 with TRBJ2-1, with 12 bases identical to TRBD2. From germline, CDR1 is SGHRS and CDR2 YFSETQ. The CDR3 extends over 16 amino acids. V was clipped by 4 bases and J by 3 bases; unmatched bases: 5.

The genes are TRBV18 and TRBJ2-7; D possibly corresponds to TRBD1 (6 bases). CDR3 size: 15 residues. Germline assignment: CDR1 KGHSH and CDR2 LQKENI. The V end was cut by 3 bases, the J end by 3 bases, with 15 bases between. CDR3 coding DNA: TGTGCCAGCTCACCTCCAGAGGGCAGGGGCTACGAGCAGTACTTC. As protein: CASSPPEGRGYEQYF.

This sequence joins TRBV19 and TRBJ2-5; the D gene is possibly TRBD2 (7 bases). CDR3 size: 16 residues. V lost 3 bases and J lost 4, with 18 bases in between. CDR1 LNHDA and CDR2 SQIVND come from the germline V gene (reference sequence). In DNA form, the CDR3 reads TGTGCCAGTAGTATTCAGGGGAGGGTGGTCGGAGAGACCCAGTACTTC. It yields the protein CASSIQGRVVGETQYF.

J is TRBJ2-7 and V is TRBV7-9, with a tentative D call TRBD1 (6 bases). Trimming pared 1 base from V and 5 bases from J, leaving 12 bases between. This CDR3 has 14 residues. The germline gives CDR1 SEHNR, CDR2 FQNEAQ (reference sequence). The DNA of the CDR3 is TGTGCCAGCAGCTTAGGGCAGGGGTCAGACGAGCAGTACTTC. It translates to CASSLGQGSDEQYF.

The chain combines TRBV5-1 with TRBJ2-3; D possibly corresponds to TRBD1 (5 bases). Germline loops: CDR1 SGHRS, CDR2 YFSETQ. The CDR3 covers 15 residues. The V gene lost 5 bases and the J gene lost 6 bases, with 19 bases spanning the gap. The CDR3 DNA is TGCGCCAGCAGGGGCCCGGGCTCGAAGGGGGATACGCAGTATTTT. It specifies CASRGPGSKGDTQYF.

The chain combines TRBV2 with TRBJ1-2; 7 bases agree with TRBD1. With V trimmed by 7 bases and J by 8 bases, 7 bases remained unmatched. Germline-derived CDR1 and CDR2 are SNHLY and FYNNEI. The CDR3 has 12 residues. The DNA of the CDR3 is TGTGCCAGCACCGAGACAGGGTTGGGCTACACCTTC. Residues: CASTETGLGYTF.

This chain uses TRBV2 with TRBJ1-1; D is unclear. Germline V gene lookup returns CDR1 SNHLY and CDR2 FYNNEI. CDR3 length: 14 amino acids. Between the trimmed V and J ends, which lost 4 bases and 3 bases, there was a span of 12 bases. CDR3: CASSVRAVDTEAFF. The CDR3, as DNA: TGTGCCAGCAGTGTGAGGGCTGTCGACACTGAAGCTTTCTTT.

The chain combines TRBV9 with TRBJ1-1; possibly TRBD1 for D (5 bases). Looked up from germline, CDR1 is SGDLS and CDR2 is YYNGEE. V was clipped by 3 bases and J by 0 bases, with 9 bases between them. The CDR3 is 14 amino acids. The CDR3 DNA sequence: TGTGCCAGCAGCGACCAGGGAATGAACACTGAAGCTTTCTTT. Residues: CASSDQGMNTEAFF.

In DNA form, the CDR3 reads TGTGCCAGCTCGTCCCCGCGGGGCATCACCGGGGAGCTGTTTTTT. This translates into CASSSPRGITGELFF. V and J are TRBV18 and TRBJ2-2, with D perhaps TRBD2 (6 bases). CDR1 is KGHSH, CDR2 LQKENI, per germline. This CDR3 contains 15 residues. V lost 6 bases to trimming and J lost 4 bases, with 15 bases between them.